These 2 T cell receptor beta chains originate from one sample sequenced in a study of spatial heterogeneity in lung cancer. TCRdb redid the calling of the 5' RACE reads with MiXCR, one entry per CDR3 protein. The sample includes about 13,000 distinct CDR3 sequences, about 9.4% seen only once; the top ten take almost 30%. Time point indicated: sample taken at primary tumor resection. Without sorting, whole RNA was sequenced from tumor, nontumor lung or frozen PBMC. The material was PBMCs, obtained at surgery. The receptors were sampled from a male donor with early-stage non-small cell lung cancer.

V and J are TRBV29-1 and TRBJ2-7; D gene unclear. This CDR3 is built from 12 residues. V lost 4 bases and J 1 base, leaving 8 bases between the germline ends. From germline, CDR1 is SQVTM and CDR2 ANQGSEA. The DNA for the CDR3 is TGCAGCGTTGTGGTACAGTCCTACGAGCAGTACTTC. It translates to CSVVVQSYEQYF.

CDR3 nucleotides: TGCAGCGTTGGGGGAGGAGGCACTGAAGCTTTCTTT. This sequence encodes CSVGGGGTEAFF. The rearrangement uses TRBV29-1 and TRBJ1-1; D is ambiguous. Looked up from germline, CDR1 is SQVTM and CDR2 is ANQGSEA. The CDR3 spans 12 residues. The ends were cut back, 4 bases at V and 4 bases at J, with 10 bases in the middle.